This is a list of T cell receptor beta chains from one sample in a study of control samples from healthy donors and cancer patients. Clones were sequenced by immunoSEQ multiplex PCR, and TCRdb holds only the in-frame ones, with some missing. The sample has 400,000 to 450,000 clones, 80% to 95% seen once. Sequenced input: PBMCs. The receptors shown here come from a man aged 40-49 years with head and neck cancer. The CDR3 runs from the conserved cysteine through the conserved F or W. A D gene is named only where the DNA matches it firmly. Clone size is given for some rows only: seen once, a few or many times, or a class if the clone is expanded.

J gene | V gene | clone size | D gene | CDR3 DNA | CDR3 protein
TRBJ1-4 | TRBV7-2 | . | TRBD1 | TGTGCCAGCAGCTTAAGGGGTAGGGGGCTAGAGGAAAAACTGTTTTTT | CASSLRGRGLEEKLFF
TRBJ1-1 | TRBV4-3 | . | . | TGCGCCAGCAGCCAAGAGTCCCGGGGGGCCACTGAAGCTTTCTTT | CASSQESRGATEAFF
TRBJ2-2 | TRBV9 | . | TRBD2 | TGTGCCAGCAGCGTAGCACTAGCGGAGAACACCGGGGAGCTGTTTTTT | CASSVALAENTGELFF
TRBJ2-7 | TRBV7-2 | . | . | TGTGCCAGCAGCCATTTCACCTACGAGCAGTACTTC | CASSHFTYEQYF
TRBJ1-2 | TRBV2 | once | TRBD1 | TGTGCCAGCACACAACGGACAGGACTGAACTATGGCTACACCTTC | CASTQRTGLNYGYTF
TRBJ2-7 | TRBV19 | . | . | TGTGCCAGTAGTGGGGCCCGCAGGGGAAACGAGCAGTACTTC | CASSGARRGNEQYF
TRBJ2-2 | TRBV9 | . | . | TGTGCCAGCAGCGTAACCCCTAGCTCAGGCGGGGAGCTGTTTTTT | CASSVTPSSGGELFF
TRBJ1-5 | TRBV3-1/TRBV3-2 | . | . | TGTGCCAGCAGCCAAGATCGGGACGGTAGCAATCAGCCCCAGCATTTT | CASSQDRDGSNQPQHF
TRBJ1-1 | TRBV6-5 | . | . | TGTGCCAGCAGTACGGGACGGCTTAACACTGAAGCTTTCTTT | CASSTGRLNTEAFF
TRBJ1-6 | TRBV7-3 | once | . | TGTGCCAGCAGCTTTGGGGACGGCGGGGGTTCACCCCTCCACTTT | CASSFGDGGGSPLHF
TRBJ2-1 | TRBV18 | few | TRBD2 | TGTGCCAGCTCTCAGGAGATAGCGGGAGGATACGAGCAGTTCTTC | CASSQEIAGGYEQFF
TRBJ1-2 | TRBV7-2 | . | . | TGTGCCAGCAGCTTAGGACAGGCCCGTGGCTACACCTTC | CASSLGQARGYTF
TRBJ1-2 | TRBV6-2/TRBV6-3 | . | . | TGTGCCAGCAGTTGGGGTCAAGGATTCTATAACTATGGCTACACCTTC | CASSWGQGFYNYGYTF
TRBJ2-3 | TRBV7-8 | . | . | TGTGCCAGCAGCTTGTCTAGTGGCACAGATACGCAGTATTTT | CASSLSSGTDTQYF
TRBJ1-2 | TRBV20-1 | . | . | TGCAGTGCTAGAATGGCGGCGGTTGACACCTTC | CSARMAAVDTF
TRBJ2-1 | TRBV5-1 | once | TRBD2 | TGCGCCAGCAGCCGGCTGACTAGCGGGAGAGGAAATGAGCAGTTCTTC | CASSRLTSGRGNEQFF
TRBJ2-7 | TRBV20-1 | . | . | TGCAGTGCTAGTCTCGGGGCCTCCTACGAGCAGTACTTC | CSASLGASYEQYF
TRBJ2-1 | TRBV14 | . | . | TGTGCCAGCAGCCAAGATCTGAGTATCGATGAGCAGTTCTTC | CASSQDLSIDEQFF
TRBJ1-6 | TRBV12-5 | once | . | TGTGCTAGTGCTTGGACAGATAATTCACCCCTCCACTTT | CASAWTDNSPLHF
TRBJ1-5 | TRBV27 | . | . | TGTGCCAGCAGTTTGGGGACATATAGCAATCAGCCCCAGCATTTT | CASSLGTYSNQPQHF
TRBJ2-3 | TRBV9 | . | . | TGTGCCAGCAGCGCCAGGCTTGAAGAAGATACGCAGTATTTT | CASSARLEEDTQYF
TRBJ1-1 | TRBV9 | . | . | TGTGCCAGCAGCGAGGGCCCCGATATAAAACCTACAGCTGCTGAAGCTTTCTTT | CASSEGPDIKPTAAEAFF
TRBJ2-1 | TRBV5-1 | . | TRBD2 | TGCGCCAGCAGCCCCGGCGGGAGGACCTACAATGAGCAGTTCTTC | CASSPGGRTYNEQFF
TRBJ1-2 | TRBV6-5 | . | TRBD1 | TGTGCCAGCAGGTACGGGACAGGGACGAGAGGCTACACCTTC | CASRYGTGTRGYTF
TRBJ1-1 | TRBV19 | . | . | TGTGCCAGTAAGGGGAGGGTCGGAAACACTGAAGCTTTCTTT | CASKGRVGNTEAFF
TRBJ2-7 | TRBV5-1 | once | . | TGCGCCAGCAGCTTGGCCGTGGGCGGATCCTACGAGCAGTACTTC | CASSLAVGGSYEQYF
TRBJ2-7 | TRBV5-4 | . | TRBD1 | TGTGCCAGCAGCTTGGCGGGACAGGGCTACGAGCAGTACTTC | CASSLAGQGYEQYF
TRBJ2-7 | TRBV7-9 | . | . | TGTGCCAGCAGCTCCGGGACAAGTTCTTACGAGCAGTACTTC | CASSSGTSSYEQYF
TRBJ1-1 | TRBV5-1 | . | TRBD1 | TGCGCCAGCAGCCTATGGACAGGGGATCGAGGCACTGAAGCTTTCTTT | CASSLWTGDRGTEAFF
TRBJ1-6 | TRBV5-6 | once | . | TGTGCCAGCAGCGGGGTGACTGCGAATTCACCCCTCCACTTT | CASSGVTANSPLHF
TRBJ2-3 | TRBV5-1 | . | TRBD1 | TGCGCCAGCAGCCCGCCAGGGGGCGTTGATACGCAGTATTTT | CASSPPGGVDTQYF
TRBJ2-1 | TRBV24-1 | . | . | TGTGCCACCAGTGACTACGACTGGAGTGAGCAGTTCTTC | CATSDYDWSEQFF
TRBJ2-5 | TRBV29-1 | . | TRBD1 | TGCAGCGTTGAAGAGGGACAGGTTCAAGAGACCCAGTACTTC | CSVEEGQVQETQYF
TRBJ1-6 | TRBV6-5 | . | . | TGTGCCAGCAGTCAGGACCACAATTCACCCCTCCACTTT | CASSQDHNSPLHF
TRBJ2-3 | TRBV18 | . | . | TGTGCCAGCTCACCAGGGCAGGGGGGCGCAGATACGCAGTATTTT | CASSPGQGGADTQYF
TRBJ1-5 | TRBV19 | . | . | TGTGCCAGTAGTTCGGGGGGCCGCGATCAGCCCCAGCATTTT | CASSSGGRDQPQHF
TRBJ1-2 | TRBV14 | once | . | TGTGCCAGCAGCCAAGGTCAGGGGATGGGTGGCTACACCTTC | CASSQGQGMGGYTF
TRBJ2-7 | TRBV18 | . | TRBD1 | TGTGCCAGCTCACCAGGGACAGGGGGCTCCGAAGAGCAGTACTTC | CASSPGTGGSEEQYF
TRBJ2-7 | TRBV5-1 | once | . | TGCGCCAGCAGCTACCTGGACAGAACCTACGAGCAGTACTTC | CASSYLDRTYEQYF
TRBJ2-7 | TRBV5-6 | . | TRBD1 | TGTGCCAGCAGCTTGGTGGCTCCGACAGGGAGAAACGAGCAGTACTTC | CASSLVAPTGRNEQYF
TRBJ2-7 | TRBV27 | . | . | TGTGCCAGCAGTTTAAGCAGTAGCTCCTACGAGCAGTACTTC | CASSLSSSSYEQYF
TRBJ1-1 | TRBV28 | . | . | TGTGCCAGCAGTTTATGGGGGGGAGGAACTGAAGCTTTCTTT | CASSLWGGGTEAFF
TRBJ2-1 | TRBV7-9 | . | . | TGTGCCAGCACCTTACCTCTAGGAGCCCACAATGAGCAGTTCTTC | CASTLPLGAHNEQFF
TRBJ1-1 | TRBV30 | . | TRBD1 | TGTGCCTGGAGCCAAGTTGGGACAGGGAGGAAAGCTTTCTTT | CAWSQVGTGRKAFF
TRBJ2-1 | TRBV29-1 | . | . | TGCAGCGGGGGAGCCTACAATGAGCAGTTCTTC | CSGGAYNEQFF
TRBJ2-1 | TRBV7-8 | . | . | TGTGCCAGCAGCTTAGCGCTCGGACCCCGGGGTGATGAGCAGTTCTTC | CASSLALGPRGDEQFF